This entry features one TCR beta chain sequence. This entry comes from a study of blood T cell repertoires in COVID-19. Across the study: Whether acute or convalescent, the COVID-19 samples came from the United States, Italy and Spain. Sample material is recorded as cDNA or gDNA derived from T cells, B-cell-depleted T cells, or PBMCs.

As originally analysed: How many nucleated cells were present was estimated from reference gene primer amplification. Assay: immunoSEQ multiplex PCR; the TCRdb copy retains only in-frame clones and omits some. From that table come the V and J calls and clone size; the DNA was used to work out D and trimming. In the table there are about 200,000 clones, around 90% of which are singletons. Germline V CDR1 and CDR2: MNHEY, SMNVEV (reference sequence). The CDR3 is made up of 14 amino acids. J was trimmed by 3 bases and V by 4 bases; bases with no gene match: 3. This sequence joins TRBV27 and TRBJ2-5; 9 bases align to TRBD2. The specimen was peripheral blood. The sequence was collected from a man in his sixties who had recovered from COVID-19. The CDR3 coding sequence is TGTGCCAGCAGTTCGGGACTAGCTAAAGAGACCCAGTACTTC. Its protein is CASSSGLAKETQYF.